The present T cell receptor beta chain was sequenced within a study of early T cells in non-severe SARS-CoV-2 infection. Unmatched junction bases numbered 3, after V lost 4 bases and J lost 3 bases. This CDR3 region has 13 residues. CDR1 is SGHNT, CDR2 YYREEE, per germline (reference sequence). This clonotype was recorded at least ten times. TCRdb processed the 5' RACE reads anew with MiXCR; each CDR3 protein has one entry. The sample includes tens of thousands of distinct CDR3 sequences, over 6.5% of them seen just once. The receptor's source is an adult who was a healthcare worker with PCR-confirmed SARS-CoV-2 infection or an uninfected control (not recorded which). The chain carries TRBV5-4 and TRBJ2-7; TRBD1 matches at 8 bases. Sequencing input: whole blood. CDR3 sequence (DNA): TGTGCCAGCAGCCACGGACAGGGCTACGAGCAGTACTTC. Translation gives CASSHGQGYEQYF.